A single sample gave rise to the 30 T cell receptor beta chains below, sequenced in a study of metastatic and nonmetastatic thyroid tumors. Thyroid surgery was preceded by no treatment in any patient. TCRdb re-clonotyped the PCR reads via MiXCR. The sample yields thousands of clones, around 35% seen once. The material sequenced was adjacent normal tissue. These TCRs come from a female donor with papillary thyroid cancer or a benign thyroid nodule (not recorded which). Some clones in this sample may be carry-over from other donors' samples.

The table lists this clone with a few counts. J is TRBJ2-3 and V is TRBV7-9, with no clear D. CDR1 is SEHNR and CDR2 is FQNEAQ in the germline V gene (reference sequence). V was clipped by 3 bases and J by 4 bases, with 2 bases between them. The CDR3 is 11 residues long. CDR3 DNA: TGTGCCAGCAGCTTCCCAGATACGCAGTATTTT. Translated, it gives CASSFPDTQYF.

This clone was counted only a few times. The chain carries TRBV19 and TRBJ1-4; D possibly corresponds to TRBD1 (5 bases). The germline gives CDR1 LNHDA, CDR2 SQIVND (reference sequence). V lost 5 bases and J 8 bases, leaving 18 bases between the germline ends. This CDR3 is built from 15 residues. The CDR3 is CASSPRILKGEKLFF. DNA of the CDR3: TGTGCCAGTAGTCCACGGATTCTAAAGGGGGAAAAACTGTTTTTT. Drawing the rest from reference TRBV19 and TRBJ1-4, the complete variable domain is DGGITQSPKYLFRKEGQNVTLSCEQNLNHDAMYWYRQDPGQGLRLIYYSQIVNDFQKGDIAEGYSVSREKKESFPLTVTSAQKNPTAFYLCASSPRILKGEKLFFGSGTQLSVL.

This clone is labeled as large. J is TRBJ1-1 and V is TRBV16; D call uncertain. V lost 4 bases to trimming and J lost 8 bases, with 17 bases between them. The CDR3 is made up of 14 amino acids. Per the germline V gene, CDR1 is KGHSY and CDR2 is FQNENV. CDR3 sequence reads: CASSPTPRGSEAFF. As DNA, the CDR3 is TGTGCCAGCAGCCCGACACCCCGTGGCAGCGAAGCTTTCTTT.

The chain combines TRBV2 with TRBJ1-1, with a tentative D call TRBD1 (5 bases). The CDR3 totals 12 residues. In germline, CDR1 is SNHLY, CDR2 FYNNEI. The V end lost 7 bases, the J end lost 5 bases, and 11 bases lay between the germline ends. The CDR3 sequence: CASNGGGTEAFF. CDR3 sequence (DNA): TGTGCCAGCAATGGGGGGGGAACTGAAGCTTTCTTT.

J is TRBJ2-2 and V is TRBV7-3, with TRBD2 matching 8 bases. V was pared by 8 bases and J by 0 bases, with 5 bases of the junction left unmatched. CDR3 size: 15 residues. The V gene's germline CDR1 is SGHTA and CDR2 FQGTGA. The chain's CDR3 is CASGNGGANTGELFF. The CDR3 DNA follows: TGTGCCAGCGGAAACGGGGGGGCGAACACCGGGGAGCTGTTTTTT.

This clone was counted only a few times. CDR3 DNA: TGTGCCAGTAGTGAAGGGACACCATACTATGGCTACACCTTC. This codes for CASSEGTPYYGYTF. The chain employs TRBV19 and TRBJ1-2, with D possibly matching TRBD1 (6 bases). CDR3 size: 14 residues. Germline assignment: CDR1 LNHDA and CDR2 SQIVND (reference sequence). Trimming took 5 bases from V and 3 from J, leaving 13 bases between them.

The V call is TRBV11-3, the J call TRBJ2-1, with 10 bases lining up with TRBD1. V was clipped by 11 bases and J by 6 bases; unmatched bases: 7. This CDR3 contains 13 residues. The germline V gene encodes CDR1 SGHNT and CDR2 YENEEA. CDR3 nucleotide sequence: TGTGCCCACCGGGACAGGGGATTCAATGAGCAGTTCTTC. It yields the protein CAHRDRGFNEQFF. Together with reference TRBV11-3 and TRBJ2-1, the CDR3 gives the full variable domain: EAGVVQSPRYKIIEKKQPVAFWCNPISGHNTLYWYLQNLGQGPELLIRYENEEAVDDSQLPKDRFSAERLKGVDSTLKIQPAELGDSAVYLCAHRDRGFNEQFFGPGTRLTVL.

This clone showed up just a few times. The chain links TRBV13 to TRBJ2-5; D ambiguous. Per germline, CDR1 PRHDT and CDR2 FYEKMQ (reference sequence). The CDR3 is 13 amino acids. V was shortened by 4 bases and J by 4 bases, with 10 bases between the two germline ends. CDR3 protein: CASSSLAGETQYF. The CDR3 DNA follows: TGTGCCAGCAGCTCTCTGGCAGGAGAGACCCAGTACTTC.

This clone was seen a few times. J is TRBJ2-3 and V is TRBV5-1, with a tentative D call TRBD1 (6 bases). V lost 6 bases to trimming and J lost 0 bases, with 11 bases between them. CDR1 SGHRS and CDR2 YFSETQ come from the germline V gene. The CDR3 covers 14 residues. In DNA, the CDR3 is TGCGCCAGCACTGGACAGACAAGCACAGATACGCAGTATTTT. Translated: CASTGQTSTDTQYF. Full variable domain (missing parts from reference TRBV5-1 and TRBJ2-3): KAGVTQTPRYLIKTRGQQVTLSCSPISGHRSVSWYQQTPGQGLQFLFEYFSETQRNKGNFPGRFSGRQFSNSRSEMNVSTLELGDSALYLCASTGQTSTDTQYFGPGTRLTVL.

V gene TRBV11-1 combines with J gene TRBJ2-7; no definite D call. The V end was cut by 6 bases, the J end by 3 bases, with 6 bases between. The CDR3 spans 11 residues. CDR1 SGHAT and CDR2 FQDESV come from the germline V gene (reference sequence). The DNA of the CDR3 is TGTGCCAGCAGTAATTACTACGAGCAGTACTTC. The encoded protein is CASSNYYEQYF.

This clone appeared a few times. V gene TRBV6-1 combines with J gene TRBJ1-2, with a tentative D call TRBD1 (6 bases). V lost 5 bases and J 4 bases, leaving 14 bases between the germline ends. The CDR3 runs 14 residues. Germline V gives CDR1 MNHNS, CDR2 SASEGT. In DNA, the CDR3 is TGTGCCAGCAGTAGTCCGGGACAAGCCTATGGCTACACCTTC. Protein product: CASSSPGQAYGYTF.

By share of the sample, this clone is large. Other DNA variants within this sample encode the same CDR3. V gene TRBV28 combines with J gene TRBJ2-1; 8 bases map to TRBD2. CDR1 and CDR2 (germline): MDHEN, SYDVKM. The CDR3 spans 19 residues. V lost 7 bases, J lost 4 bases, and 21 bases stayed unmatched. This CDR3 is CASIPGGGRRIAEYNEQFF. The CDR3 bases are TGTGCCAGCATCCCTGGGGGCGGGAGGCGGATAGCTGAATACAATGAGCAGTTCTTC. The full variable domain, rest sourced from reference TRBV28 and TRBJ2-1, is DVKVTQSSRYLVKRTGEKVFLECVQDMDHENMFWYRQDPGLGLRLIYFSYDVKMKEKGDIPEGYSVSREKKERFSLILESASTNQTSMYLCASIPGGGRRIAEYNEQFFGPGTRLTVL.

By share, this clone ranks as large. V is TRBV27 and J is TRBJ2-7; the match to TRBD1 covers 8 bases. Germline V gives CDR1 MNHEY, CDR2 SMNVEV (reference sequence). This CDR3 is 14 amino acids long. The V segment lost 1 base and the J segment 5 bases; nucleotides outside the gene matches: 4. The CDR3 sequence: CASSLLDRVHEQYF. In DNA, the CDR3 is TGTGCCAGCAGTTTATTGGACAGGGTCCACGAGCAGTACTTC.

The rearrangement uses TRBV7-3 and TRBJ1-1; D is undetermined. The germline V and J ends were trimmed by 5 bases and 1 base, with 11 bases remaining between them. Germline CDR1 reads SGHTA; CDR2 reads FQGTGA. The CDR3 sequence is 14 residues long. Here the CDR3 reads CASSPGPENTEAFF. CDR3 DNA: TGTGCCAGCAGCCCCGGACCGGAGAACACTGAAGCTTTCTTT.

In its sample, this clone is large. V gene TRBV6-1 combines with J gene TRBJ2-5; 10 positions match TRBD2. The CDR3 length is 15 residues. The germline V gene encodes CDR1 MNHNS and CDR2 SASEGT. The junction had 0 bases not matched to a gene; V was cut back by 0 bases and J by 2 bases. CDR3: CASSEAAGGQETQYF. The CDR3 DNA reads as TGTGCCAGCAGTGAAGCAGCGGGGGGGCAAGAGACCCAGTACTTC.

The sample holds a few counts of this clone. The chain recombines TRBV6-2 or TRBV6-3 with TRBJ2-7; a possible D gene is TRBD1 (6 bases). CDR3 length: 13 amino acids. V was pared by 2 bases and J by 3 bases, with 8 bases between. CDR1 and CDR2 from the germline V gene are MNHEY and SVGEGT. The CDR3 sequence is CASSYKGGYEQYF. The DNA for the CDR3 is TGTGCCAGCAGTTACAAAGGGGGCTACGAGCAGTACTTC.

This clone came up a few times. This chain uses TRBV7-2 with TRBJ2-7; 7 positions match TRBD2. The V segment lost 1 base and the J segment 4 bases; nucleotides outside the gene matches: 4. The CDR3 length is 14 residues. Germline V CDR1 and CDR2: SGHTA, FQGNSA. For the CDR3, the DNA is TGTGCCAGCAGCTTAGGCGGACTAGGGTACGAGCAGTACTTC. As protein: CASSLGGLGYEQYF.

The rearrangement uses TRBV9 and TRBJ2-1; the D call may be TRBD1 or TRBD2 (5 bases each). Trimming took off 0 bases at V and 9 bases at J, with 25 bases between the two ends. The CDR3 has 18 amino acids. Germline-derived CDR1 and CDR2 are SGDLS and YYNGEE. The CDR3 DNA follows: TGTGCCAGCAGCGTAGAGCTGTGGGGGACCGTCTGGACGGTTGAGCAGTTCTTC. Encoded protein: CASSVELWGTVWTVEQFF. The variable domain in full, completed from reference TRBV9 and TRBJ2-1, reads DSGVTQTPKHLITATGQRVTLRCSPRSGDLSVYWYQQSLDQGLQFLIQYYNGEERAKGNILERFSAQQFPDLHSELNLSSLELGDSALYFCASSVELWGTVWTVEQFFGPGTRLTVL.

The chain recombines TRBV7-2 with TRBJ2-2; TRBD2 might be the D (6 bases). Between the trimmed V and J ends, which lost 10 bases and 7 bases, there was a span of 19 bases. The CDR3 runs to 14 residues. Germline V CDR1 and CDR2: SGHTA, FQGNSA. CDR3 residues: CAIRPDRRGGELFF. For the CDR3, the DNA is TGTGCCATCCGCCCGGACCGGAGGGGCGGGGAGCTGTTTTTT.

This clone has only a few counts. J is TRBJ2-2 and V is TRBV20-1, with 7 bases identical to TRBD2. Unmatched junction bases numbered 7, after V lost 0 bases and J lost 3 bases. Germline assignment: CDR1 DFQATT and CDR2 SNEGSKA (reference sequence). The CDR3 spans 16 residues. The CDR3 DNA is TGCAGTGCTAGAGATACCTGGCGGGAGCACACCGGGGAGCTGTTTTTT. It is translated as CSARDTWREHTGELFF.

Here the CDR3 reads CASSQGLSEQYF. The CDR3 region has the DNA TGTGCCAGTAGTCAAGGGTTAAGCGAGCAGTACTTC. This sequence joins TRBV19 and TRBJ2-7; no reliable D call. Trimming pared 5 bases from V and 6 bases from J, leaving 11 bases between. The CDR3 runs to 12 residues. Germline loops: CDR1 LNHDA, CDR2 SQIVND (reference sequence).

The CDR3 DNA follows: TGTGCCAGCAGCTTAGGGGGCGGGAGGGAAGCTTTCTTT. Amino acids: CASSLGGGREAFF. The genes are TRBV7-8 and TRBJ1-1, with D perhaps matching TRBD1 (5 bases). Germline CDR1 and CDR2: SGHVS and FQNEAQ. The ends were cut back, 1 base at V and 8 bases at J, with 11 bases in the middle. The CDR3 runs 13 residues.

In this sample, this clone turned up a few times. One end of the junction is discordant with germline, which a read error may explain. CDR3 in DNA: TGCGCCAGCAGCACAGGGAAGACTGAAGCTTTCTTT. Encoded protein: CASSTGKTEAFF. The V gene is TRBV6-1, the J gene TRBJ1-1; D is possibly TRBD1 (6 bases). There are 12 residues in the CDR3. Per germline, CDR1 MNHNS and CDR2 SASEGT.

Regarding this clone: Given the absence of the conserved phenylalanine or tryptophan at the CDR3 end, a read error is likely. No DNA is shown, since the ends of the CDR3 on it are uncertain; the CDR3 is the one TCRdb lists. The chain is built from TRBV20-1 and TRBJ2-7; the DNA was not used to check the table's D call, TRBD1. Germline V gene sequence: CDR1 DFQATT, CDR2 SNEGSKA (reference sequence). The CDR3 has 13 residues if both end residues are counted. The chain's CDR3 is CSARGAGGTEQCL.

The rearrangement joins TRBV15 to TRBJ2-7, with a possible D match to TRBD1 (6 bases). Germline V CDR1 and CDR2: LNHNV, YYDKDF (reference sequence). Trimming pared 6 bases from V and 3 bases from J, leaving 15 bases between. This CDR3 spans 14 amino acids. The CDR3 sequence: CATSHGTRGYEQYF. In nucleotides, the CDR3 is TGTGCCACCAGTCACGGAACCAGGGGCTACGAGCAGTACTTC.

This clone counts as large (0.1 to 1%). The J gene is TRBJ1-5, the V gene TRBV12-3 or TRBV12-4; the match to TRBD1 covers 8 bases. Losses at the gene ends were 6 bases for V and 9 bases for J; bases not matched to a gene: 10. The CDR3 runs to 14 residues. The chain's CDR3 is CASSLGQGGLPQHF. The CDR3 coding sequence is TGTGCCAGCAGCCTTGGACAGGGCGGTTTGCCCCAGCATTTT.

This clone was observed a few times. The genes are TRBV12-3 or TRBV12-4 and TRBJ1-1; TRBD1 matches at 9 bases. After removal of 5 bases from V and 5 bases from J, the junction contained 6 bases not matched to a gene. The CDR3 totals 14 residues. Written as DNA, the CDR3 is TGTGCCAGCAGTGCCCGGACAGGGGTTACTGAAGCTTTCTTT. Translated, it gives CASSARTGVTEAFF.

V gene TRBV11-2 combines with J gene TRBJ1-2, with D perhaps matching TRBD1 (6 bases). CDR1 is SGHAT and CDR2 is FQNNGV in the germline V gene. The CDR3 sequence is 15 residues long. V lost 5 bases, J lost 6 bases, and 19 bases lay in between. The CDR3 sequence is CASSPTGSTSHGYTF. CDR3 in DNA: TGTGCCAGCAGCCCCACAGGGTCCACCTCTCATGGCTACACCTTC. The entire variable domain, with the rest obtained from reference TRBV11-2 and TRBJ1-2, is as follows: EAGVAQSPRYKIIEKRQSVAFWCNPISGHATLYWYQQILGQGPKLLIQFQNNGVVDDSQLPKDRFSAERLKGVDSTLKIQPAKLEDSAVYLCASSPTGSTSHGYTFGSGTRLTVV.

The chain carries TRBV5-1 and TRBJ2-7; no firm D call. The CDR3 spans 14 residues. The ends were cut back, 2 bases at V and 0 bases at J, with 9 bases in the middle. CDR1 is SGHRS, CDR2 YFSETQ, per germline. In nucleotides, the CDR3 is TGCGCCAGCAGCTTATACACAGACTCCTACGAGCAGTACTTC. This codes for CASSLYTDSYEQYF.

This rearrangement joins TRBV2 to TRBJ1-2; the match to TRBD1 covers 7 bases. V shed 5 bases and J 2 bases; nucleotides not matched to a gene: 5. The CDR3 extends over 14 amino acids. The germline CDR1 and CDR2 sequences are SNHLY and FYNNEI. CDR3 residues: CASSKTGRNYGYTF. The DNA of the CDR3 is TGTGCCAGCAGTAAGACAGGGCGGAACTATGGCTACACCTTC. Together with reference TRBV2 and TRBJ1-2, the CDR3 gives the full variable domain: EPEVTQTPSHQVTQMGQEVILRCVPISNHLYFYWYRQILGQKVEFLVSFYNNEISEKSEIFDDQFSVERPDGSNFTLKIRSTKLEDSAMYFCASSKTGRNYGYTFGSGTRLTVV.